These 18 T cell receptor beta chains were all obtained from the same sample, sequenced in a study of persistence of HIV-infected CD4 T cells. This nonspecific control used anti-CD3/anti-CD28 bead stimulation of CD4+ T cells. CD4+ T cells upregulating both CD40 ligand and CD69 were sorted as responding cells. These receptors have no identified antigens. Sequencing used immunoSEQ version 4 in survey mode. Assay: immunoSEQ multiplex PCR; the TCRdb copy retains only in-frame clones and omits some. Found here are about 45,000 clones, about 87% of them singletons; the top ten hold 0.45% to 0.5%. Sample: CD4+ T cells sorted from PBMCs after 18-hour stimulation, taken from a patient who received antiretroviral therapy. Receptor source: an adult woman with HIV who was CMV-seropositive.

The rearrangement links TRBV19 to TRBJ1-3, with D perhaps matching TRBD1 (6 bases). The CDR3 is made up of 15 amino acids. The V gene lost 8 bases and the J gene lost 2 bases, with 16 bases spanning the gap. Germline V lookup: CDR1 LNHDA, CDR2 SQIVND (reference sequence). The CDR3 DNA follows: TGTGCCAGTGGCCCGGATGGGGGCCCTGGAAACACCATATATTTT. It codes for CASGPDGGPGNTIYF.

The rearrangement joins TRBV3-1 (or the pseudogene TRBV3-2) to TRBJ1-1; D unclear. The V gene's germline CDR1 is LGHDT and CDR2 YNNKEL (reference sequence). The CDR3 totals 14 residues. V gave up 4 bases and J gave up 2 bases, with 11 bases separating them. CDR3 sequence: CASSRTNSNTEAFF. The DNA for the CDR3 is TGTGCCAGCAGCCGTACGAATTCCAACACTGAAGCTTTCTTT.

This chain joins TRBV5-1 and TRBJ2-2; possible D gene TRBD1, 6 bases. Germline CDR1 SGHRS, CDR2 YFSETQ. Between the trimmed V and J ends, which lost 0 bases and 5 bases, there was a span of 11 bases. This CDR3 has 15 residues. The CDR3 reads CASSLAQGNTGELFF. CDR3 bases: TGCGCCAGCAGCTTGGCGCAGGGGAATACCGGGGAGCTGTTTTTT. The whole variable domain, remainder taken from reference TRBV5-1 and TRBJ2-2, is KAGVTQTPRYLIKTRGQQVTLSCSPISGHRSVSWYQQTPGQGLQFLFEYFSETQRNKGNFPGRFSGRQFSNSRSEMNVSTLELGDSALYLCASSLAQGNTGELFFGEGSRLTVL.

The chain carries TRBV2 and TRBJ1-1; D uncertain. Trimming removed 6 bases from V and 0 bases from J, with 11 bases in between. Germline CDR1 is SNHLY and CDR2 is FYNNEI. The CDR3 totals 14 residues. CDR3 sequence reads: CASSPSTVNTEAFF. The CDR3 region has the DNA TGTGCCAGCAGCCCTAGCACAGTGAACACTGAAGCTTTCTTT.

This clone was observed a single time. The V and J genes are TRBV18 and TRBJ2-7; D is perhaps TRBD1 or TRBD2 (5 bases each). CDR1 and CDR2 (germline): KGHSH, LQKENI. V was cut by 0 bases and J by 11 bases, with 17 bases left in between. The CDR3 is 14 residues long. CDR3 DNA: TGTGCCAGCTCACCACCGGGACGGCCAGGTTTGGAGTACTTC. This codes for CASSPPGRPGLEYF. The full variable domain, its missing parts supplied by reference TRBV18 and TRBJ2-7, is NAGVMQNPRHLVRRRGQEARLRCSPMKGHSHVYWYRQLPEEGLKFMVYLQKENIIDESGMPKERFSAEFPKEGPSILRIQQVVRGDSAAYFCASSPPGRPGLEYFGPGTRLTVT.

This sequence joins TRBV3-1 (or the pseudogene TRBV3-2) and TRBJ2-3; D is ambiguous. V lost 6 bases, J lost 1 base, and 2 bases lay in between. The CDR3 is made up of 11 amino acids. CDR1 and CDR2 from the germline V gene are LGHDT and YNNKEL (reference sequence). CDR3 in DNA: TGTGCCAGCAGGGGCACAGATACGCAGTATTTT. Translation gives CASRGTDTQYF.

This chain uses TRBV5-8 with TRBJ1-4, with 10 bases identical to TRBD1. After removal of 4 bases from V and 8 bases from J, the junction contained 8 bases not matched to a gene. In germline, CDR1 is SGHTS, CDR2 YDEGEE. CDR3 length: 15 residues. CDR3 loop: CASSRGQGNGEKLFF. CDR3 DNA sequence: TGTGCCAGCAGCCGGGGACAGGGGAATGGAGAAAAACTGTTTTTT. The variable domain in full, completed from reference TRBV5-8 and TRBJ1-4, reads EAGVTQSPTHLIKTRGQQATLRCSPISGHTSVYWYQQALGLGLQFLLWYDEGEERNRGNFPPRFSGRQFPNYSSELNVNALELEDSALYLCASSRGQGNGEKLFFGSGTQLSVL.

V gene TRBV5-5 combines with J gene TRBJ1-3; tentative D call: TRBD1 (5 bases). This CDR3 is 16 amino acids long. Trimming cost V 4 bases and J 1 base, with 15 bases left between them. Germline V gives CDR1 SGHKS, CDR2 YYEKEE (reference sequence). Here the CDR3 DNA reads TGTGCCAGCAGCCCAATGGGGGTGATGTCTGGAAACACCATATATTTT. Protein product: CASSPMGVMSGNTIYF. The whole variable domain, remainder taken from reference TRBV5-5 and TRBJ1-3, is DAGVTQSPTHLIKTRGQQVTLRCSPISGHKSVSWYQQVLGQGPQFIFQYYEKEERGRGNFPDRFSARQFPNYSSELNVNALLLGDSALYLCASSPMGVMSGNTIYFGEGSWLTVV.

This chain connects TRBV2 to TRBJ2-7, with D tentatively TRBD2 (6 bases). This CDR3 spans 14 amino acids. V lost 6 bases and J lost 6, with 18 bases in between. Germline V gives CDR1 SNHLY, CDR2 FYNNEI. The CDR3 DNA reads TGTGCCAGCAGGGGATGGCGGGGACCCGTCGAGCAGTACTTC. Translating it yields CASRGWRGPVEQYF.

This clone was seen a single time. The gene calls are TRBV5-1 and TRBJ2-1, with D perhaps matching TRBD1 (6 bases). The CDR3 totals 12 residues. Germline CDR1 reads SGHRS; CDR2 reads YFSETQ. With 4 bases removed from V and 8 bases from J, the gap between germline ends came to 10 bases. The CDR3 protein is CASSANRDEQFF. The CDR3 DNA is TGCGCCAGCAGCGCAAACAGGGATGAGCAGTTCTTC.

This rearrangement joins TRBV5-6 to TRBJ2-7; 8 nucleotides align to TRBD1. Germline V gene lookup returns CDR1 SGHDT and CDR2 YYEEEE. The CDR3 is 15 residues long. J was trimmed by 0 bases and V by 0 bases; bases with no gene match: 2. The CDR3 here is CASSLVGQVSYEQYV. The CDR3 nucleotides read TGTGCCAGCAGCTTGGTGGGACAGGTCTCCTACGAGCAGTACGTC.

This clone has only a few counts. The V call is TRBV30, the J call TRBJ1-1, with D possibly TRBD1 on 6 matching bases. V lost 1 base to trimming and J lost 4 bases, with 10 bases between them. The CDR3 extends over 13 amino acids. From germline, CDR1 is GTSNPN and CDR2 SVGIG (reference sequence). For the CDR3, the DNA is TGTGCCTGGAGTGGAACAGGGTCCACTGAAGCTTTCTTT. It yields the protein CAWSGTGSTEAFF.

This sequence joins TRBV12-3 or TRBV12-4 and TRBJ1-1; D is perhaps TRBD1 (6 bases). There are 13 residues in the CDR3. The V gene lost 6 bases and the J gene lost 12 bases, with 20 bases spanning the gap. The CDR3 bases are TGTGCCAGCAGGCGAGATACAGGGAGGGGTACTTTCTTT. Protein product: CASRRDTGRGTFF.

This sequence joins TRBV7-6 and TRBJ2-3; the D gene is possibly TRBD1 (6 bases). V was shortened by 0 bases and J by 2 bases, with 9 bases between the two germline ends. The CDR3 totals 15 residues. CDR1 is SGHVS and CDR2 is FNYEAQ in the germline V gene. CDR3 sequence: CASSLAGAVTDTQYF. In DNA, the CDR3 is TGTGCCAGCAGCTTAGCGGGGGCGGTCACAGATACGCAGTATTTT.

The chain links TRBV10-2 to TRBJ2-1; D not certain. There are 13 residues in the CDR3. The V gene lost 2 bases and the J gene lost 8 bases, with 10 bases spanning the gap. CDR1 WSHSY and CDR2 SAAADI come from the germline V gene. CDR3 nucleotide sequence: TGCGCCAGCAGTGAGCAAGGTGAACATGAGCAGTTCTTC. Residues: CASSEQGEHEQFF.

The V gene is TRBV14, the J gene TRBJ2-2; no firm D call. V was clipped by 4 bases and J by 6 bases, with 9 bases between them. Per germline, CDR1 SGHDN and CDR2 FVKESK. There are 13 residues in the CDR3. The CDR3 loop is CASSLRVPGELFF. In DNA, the CDR3 is TGTGCCAGCAGCCTCCGGGTGCCCGGGGAGCTGTTTTTT.

The gene calls are TRBV6-5 and TRBJ2-1, with 9 bases identical to TRBD2. This CDR3 has 16 amino acids. CDR1 is MNHEY, CDR2 SVGAGI, per germline. V dropped 0 bases and J dropped 10; count of bases not matched to a gene: 10. The CDR3 nucleotides are TGTGCCAGCAGTTACTCATCCGGCGGGGGGGCACGCGAGCAGTTCTTC. This gives the protein CASSYSSGGGAREQFF.

On this clone: Within the sample, other DNA sequences also encode this same CDR3. The chain uses TRBV3-1 (or the pseudogene TRBV3-2) and TRBJ2-2; perhaps D is TRBD1 or TRBD2 (5 bases each). Germline loops: CDR1 LGHDT, CDR2 YNNKEL (reference sequence). The CDR3 is 18 amino acids. Deletions cut 0 bases from V and 3 bases from J, with 17 bases between. CDR3 loop: CASSQDVVPGQYTGELFF. The CDR3, as DNA: TGTGCCAGCAGCCAAGACGTAGTCCCGGGGCAGTACACCGGGGAGCTGTTTTTT.